This T cell receptor (beta chain) was sequenced during a study of Graves' ophthalmopathy and Graves' hyperthyroidism. Study-wide results and caveats: For separating ophthalmopathy from stable hyperthyroidism, a 13-signature model gave about 90% sensitivity and roughly 77% specificity. Blood contained most expanded thyroid clonotypes exceeding 0.001 frequency.

Hyperthyroidism was new, under 2 months, in patients aged 18 to 65. The sequenced template was RNA, covering the TCR beta CDR3 region. The first-round RT-PCR employed HTBI primers together with the Qiagen OneStep RT-PCR kit. A multiplex PCR was then performed as the second round. From the multiplex PCR reads, TCRdb called clonotypes with MiXCR, one entry per CDR3 protein. The table shows over a million distinct CDR3 sequences, with around a third occurring only once. This clonotype came up a few times. Its antigen is unidentified. The sequenced sample consisted of peripheral blood or thyroid tissue (not recorded which). The TCR sequence derives from an adult man with Graves' hyperthyroidism.

The CDR3 nucleotides are TGCAGCGCCAACTCCCTGGTTGACACCGGGGAGCTGTTTTTT. Translation: CSANSLVDTGELFF. This chain connects TRBV29-1 to TRBJ2-2; D is uncertain. This CDR3 has 14 amino acids. Germline lookup yields CDR1 SQVTM and CDR2 ANQGSEA. Trimming pared 7 bases from V and 3 bases from J, leaving 15 bases between.